These 14 T cell receptor beta chains share one sample of origin, sequenced in a study of T cell repertoires in cytomegalovirus infection (dated by TCRdb to the late 2010s). Sequenced on an Illumina HiSeq 1500. TCRdb redid the processing of the public reads, applying fastp at Q25 and MiXCR, and retained in-frame beta chains. Entries are consolidated by CDR3 protein sequence, retaining the most common genes and DNA. The sample table shows more than 400,000 distinct CDR3 sequences, and 26% are seen once. The leading ten clones occupy approximately 13% of the sample. Sequencing was done on a sample of PBMCs. The receptors derive from a human donor in good health (CMV status not recorded). Some clones in this sample may be carry-over from other donors' samples.

V usage is TRBV6-6 and J usage is TRBJ2-7; 8 bases match TRBD1. The CDR3 has 15 residues. The junction had 10 bases not matched to a gene; V was cut back by 2 bases and J by 7 bases. Per the germline V gene, CDR1 is MNHNY and CDR2 is SVGAGI (reference sequence). As DNA, the CDR3 is TGTGCCAGCAGTTACGCGAGGACAGGGTCGGCGGAGCAGTACTTC. Translation: CASSYARTGSAEQYF.

The J gene is TRBJ2-1, the V gene TRBV7-9, with a possible D match to TRBD1 (6 bases). Between the trimmed V and J ends, which lost 5 bases and 8 bases, there was a span of 16 bases. Germline values: CDR1 SEHNR, CDR2 FQNEAQ (reference sequence). The CDR3 contains 14 residues. The CDR3 nucleotides read TGTGCCAGCAGCCCCTTTAGGGGGACGGATGAGCAGTTCTTC. Protein: CASSPFRGTDEQFF.

In this sample, this clonotype turned up a few times. CDR3 region: CASSLAGFSSYNSPLHF. CDR3 nucleotide sequence: TGTGCCAGCAGCTTAGCGGGGTTCAGCTCCTATAATTCACCCCTCCACTTT. The rearrangement links TRBV7-8 to TRBJ1-6; no clear D. CDR1 and CDR2 from the germline V gene are SGHVS and FQNEAQ. The CDR3 runs to 17 residues. The germline V and J ends were trimmed by 0 bases and 0 bases, with 9 bases remaining between them.

J is TRBJ1-1 and V is TRBV10-3; the D is unclear. The CDR3 is 11 residues long. V was clipped by 2 bases and J by 8 bases, with 6 bases between them. Germline lookup yields CDR1 ENHRY and CDR2 SYGVKD. The CDR3, as DNA: TGTGCCATCAGTGAGGCGGGAGAAGCTTTCTTT. Its protein is CAISEAGEAFF.

The chain uses TRBV6-2 or TRBV6-3 and TRBJ2-7; 12 nucleotides line up with TRBD2. J gave up 4 bases and V 4 bases, and 17 bases lay outside the gene matches. The CDR3 length is 19 residues. The V gene's germline CDR1 is MNHEY and CDR2 SVGEGT. The CDR3, as DNA: TGTGCCAGCAGTTGGAAGGGCCCCGGACTAGCGGGATTGCCTTACGAGCAGTACTTC. It translates to CASSWKGPGLAGLPYEQYF.

This clonotype has a count of ten or more. The rearrangement links TRBV7-2 to TRBJ1-5; unclear D gene. V lost 5 bases and J lost 3, with 11 bases in between. Looked up from germline, CDR1 is SGHTA and CDR2 is FQGNSA. The CDR3 is made up of 14 amino acids. The CDR3 DNA follows: TGTGCCAGCAGCCAAGGACGAATCAATCAGCCCCAGCATTTT. This encodes CASSQGRINQPQHF.

The chain links TRBV7-8 to TRBJ1-1; the D gene is possibly TRBD1 (5 bases). The CDR3 is 14 amino acids. Per germline, CDR1 SGHVS and CDR2 FQNEAQ. The V end was cut by 5 bases, the J end by 4 bases, with 14 bases between. CDR3 DNA sequence: TGTGCCAGCAGCCCGACAGTTGGGGTCACTGAAGCTTTCTTT. This sequence encodes CASSPTVGVTEAFF.

This chain connects TRBV15 to TRBJ1-1; tentatively, D is TRBD1 (6 bases). Germline CDR1 LNHNV, CDR2 YYDKDF (reference sequence). The CDR3 sequence is 15 residues long. Between the trimmed V and J ends, which lost 1 base and 0 bases, there was a span of 9 bases. CDR3 DNA sequence: TGTGCCACCAGCAGAGGGGGGGCCCTGAACACTGAAGCTTTCTTT. This gives the protein CATSRGGALNTEAFF.

This chain uses TRBV3-1 with TRBJ2-5; TRBD2 matches at 10 bases. V lost 0 bases and J lost 9; bases outside the gene matches: 10. CDR1 and CDR2 from the germline V gene are LGHDT and YNNKEL (reference sequence). The CDR3 runs 16 residues. CDR3 residues: CASSQDLAGGLGAQYF. The CDR3 DNA is TGTGCCAGCAGCCAAGACTTAGCGGGAGGCCTTGGGGCCCAGTACTTC.

This clonotype appeared a few times. The gene calls are TRBV24-1 and TRBJ2-6, with TRBD2 as a possible D gene (6 bases). CDR1 KGHDR and CDR2 SFDVKD come from the germline V gene. Trimming took off 3 bases at V and 0 bases at J, with 11 bases between the two ends. The CDR3 has 17 amino acids. The CDR3: CATSDVGTFSGANVLTF. The CDR3 nucleotides read TGTGCCACCAGTGATGTCGGGACTTTCTCTGGGGCCAACGTCCTGACTTTC.

This chain joins TRBV5-6 and TRBJ2-1; 14 nucleotides align to TRBD2. From germline, CDR1 is SGHDT and CDR2 YYEEEE. After removal of 4 bases from V and 8 bases from J, the junction contained 14 bases not matched to a gene. The CDR3 covers 18 residues. This chain's CDR3 is CASSLGLAGVGFVHEQFF. In DNA form, the CDR3 reads TGTGCCAGCAGCCTGGGACTAGCGGGAGTTGGATTTGTCCATGAGCAGTTCTTC. Together with reference TRBV5-6 and TRBJ2-1, the CDR3 gives the full variable domain: DAGVTQSPTHLIKTRGQQVTLRCSPKSGHDTVSWYQQALGQGPQFIFQYYEEEERQRGNFPDRFSGHQFPNYSSELNVNALLLGDSALYLCASSLGLAGVGFVHEQFFGPGTRLTVL.

To note about this clonotype: This may stem from a read error, because a much larger clone lies one nucleotide away. The genes are TRBV14 and TRBJ2-5, with D uncertain. The CDR3 runs 11 residues. CDR1 is SGHDN and CDR2 is FVKESK in the germline V gene. V was trimmed by 3 bases and J by 5 bases, leaving 4 bases between them. The CDR3 bases are TGTGCCAGCAGCCACATGGAGACCCAGTACTTC. Translation gives CASSHMETQYF.

The chain carries TRBV19 and TRBJ2-1; D unclear. This CDR3 is built from 16 residues. V lost 1 base, J lost 7 bases, and 17 bases lay in between. From germline, CDR1 is LNHDA and CDR2 SQIVND (reference sequence). The chain's CDR3 is CASSIGAGPIQNEQFF. CDR3 in DNA: TGTGCCAGTAGTATAGGAGCAGGACCCATACAGAATGAGCAGTTCTTC.

This clonotype was counted between two and nine times. The CDR3 DNA is TGTGCCAGCAGCCGCGGGACTAGCGGGAGAACTGAGCAGTTCTTC. Encoded protein: CASSRGTSGRTEQFF. The chain recombines TRBV6-2 or TRBV6-3 with TRBJ2-1, with 14 nucleotides matching TRBD2. The trim removed 6 bases at V and 9 bases at J, leaving 7 bases unmatched. Germline V gene lookup returns CDR1 MNHEY and CDR2 SVGEGT. The CDR3 totals 15 residues.